The 20 T cell receptor beta chains below all came from one sample that was sequenced in a study of T-cell memory formation after mild COVID-19. TCRdb itself ran the 5' RACE reads through MiXCR, one entry per CDR3 protein. This sample yields about 320,000 distinct CDR3 sequences, of which roughly an eighth are seen a single time; roughly a fifth belongs to the top ten. The sample taken for sequencing was PBMCs or a T cell subset sorted from them (not recorded which). The receptor set was obtained from a man between 18 and 35 years old who had mild COVID-19 (a few samples of this study predate the infection). Cell type and time point are not known.

V usage is TRBV4-1 and J usage is TRBJ2-2; D gene uncertain. Germline-derived CDR1 and CDR2 are MGHRA and YSYEKL. The CDR3 spans 10 residues. The V end lost 2 bases, the J end lost 9 bases, and 1 base lay between the germline ends. CDR3 DNA sequence: TGCGCCAGCAGCCAATGGGAGCTGTTTTTT. Translation gives CASSQWELFF.

The chain employs TRBV4-2 and TRBJ2-1; D is unclear. CDR1 is LGHNA, CDR2 YNFKEQ, per germline. The CDR3 covers 15 residues. V was clipped by 4 bases and J by 1 base, with 11 bases between them. This CDR3 is CASSPPAVSYNEQFF. The CDR3 DNA follows: TGTGCCAGCAGCCCCCCGGCAGTTTCCTACAATGAGCAGTTCTTC.

This clonotype was found many times. This chain joins TRBV7-8 and TRBJ1-5; 7 bases fit TRBD1. The V segment lost 4 bases and the J segment 3 bases; nucleotides outside the gene matches: 9. This CDR3 is built from 16 residues. Germline loops: CDR1 SGHVS, CDR2 FQNEAQ. In DNA form, the CDR3 reads TGTGCCAGCAGCTCATTCCGGGACAGACCCAATCAGCCCCAGCATTTT. Encoded protein: CASSSFRDRPNQPQHF.

The chain uses TRBV4-1 and TRBJ1-5, with D uncertain. CDR1 and CDR2 (germline): MGHRA, YSYEKL. V was trimmed by 3 bases and J by 0 bases, leaving 9 bases between them. This CDR3 contains 15 residues. CDR3 in DNA: TGCGCCAGCAGCCAGTTGCAGATTAGCAATCAGCCCCAGCATTTT. This encodes CASSQLQISNQPQHF.

This clonotype was seen only a few times. The chain couples TRBV6-5 to TRBJ2-4; perhaps D is TRBD1 or TRBD2 (6 bases each). The CDR3 covers 15 residues. The V gene lost 5 bases and the J gene lost 1 base, with 12 bases spanning the gap. Germline V gene data show CDR1 as MNHEY and CDR2 as SVGAGI. In DNA form, the CDR3 reads TGTGCCAGCAGTCCACCCGGGGGCGCCAAAAACATTCAGTACTTC. This codes for CASSPPGGAKNIQYF.

The V gene is TRBV21-1, the J gene TRBJ1-2. TRBV21-1 has pseudogene status. The CDR3 is 17 residues long. Here the CDR3 DNA reads TGTGCCAGCAGCAAAGACACAGGGACAAGCATGGACTATGGCTACACCTTC. Translation: CASSKDTGTSMDYGYTF.

The chain carries TRBV7-2 and TRBJ2-5, with D perhaps matching TRBD2 (6 bases). V lost 4 bases to trimming and J lost 2 bases, with 11 bases between them. From germline, CDR1 is SGHTA and CDR2 FQGNSA. The CDR3 has 14 amino acids. The CDR3 loop is CASSSSGTQETQYF. In DNA, the CDR3 is TGTGCCAGCAGCTCATCCGGGACTCAAGAGACCCAGTACTTC.

This chain uses TRBV5-4 with TRBJ1-2, with TRBD1 as a possible D gene (6 bases). Trimming cost V 4 bases and J 6 bases, with 10 bases left between them. The CDR3 runs 12 residues. Germline CDR1 and CDR2: SGHNT and YYREEE (reference sequence). In nucleotides, the CDR3 is TGTGCCAGCAGCAATCAGGGGCATGGCTACACCTTC. Amino acid sequence: CASSNQGHGYTF.

In its sample, this clonotype was seen once. The chain is built from TRBV6-6 and TRBJ2-2, with 8 positions matching TRBD2. V dropped 2 bases and J dropped 7; count of bases not matched to a gene: 3. The CDR3 contains 14 residues. Germline CDR1 and CDR2: MNHNY and SVGAGI (reference sequence). CDR3 in DNA: TGTGCCAGCAGTTACCCTCGGGGGGGCGGGGAGCTGTTTTTT. Protein: CASSYPRGGGELFF.

This sequence joins TRBV5-1 and TRBJ2-1; D remains unclear. CDR1 and CDR2 from the germline V gene are SGHRS and YFSETQ. The length of the CDR3 is 15 residues. V was shortened by 0 bases and J by 7 bases, with 14 bases between the two germline ends. CDR3 sequence reads: CASSLVRLEGNEQFF. The CDR3 bases are TGCGCCAGCAGCTTGGTCCGGCTGGAAGGGAATGAGCAGTTCTTC.

In its sample, this clonotype was seen many times. CDR3 DNA: TGCGCCAGCAGCCAGGCTGGGGGTTTCTCCTACGAGCAGTACTTC. This translates into CASSQAGGFSYEQYF. The chain couples TRBV5-1 to TRBJ2-7; D could derive from TRBD1 or TRBD2 (5 bases each). Trimming left V 4 bases short and J 0 bases short, with 14 bases between. The CDR3 is 15 residues long. Germline V gene data show CDR1 as SGHRS and CDR2 as YFSETQ. The full variable domain, in which reference TRBV5-1 and TRBJ2-7 provide the parts outside the CDR3, is KAGVTQTPRYLIKTRGQQVTLSCSPISGHRSVSWYQQTPGQGLQFLFEYFSETQRNKGNFPGRFSGRQFSNSRSEMNVSTLELGDSALYLCASSQAGGFSYEQYFGPGTRLTVT.

This clonotype was recorded a few times. The chain links TRBV19 to TRBJ2-3, with 11 bases matching TRBD2. The CDR3 is 15 residues long. V gave up 8 bases and J gave up 2 bases; unmatched junction bases: 6. Germline loops: CDR1 LNHDA, CDR2 SQIVND (reference sequence). Written as DNA, the CDR3 is TGTGCCAGTCCCGGGACTAGCGGACCCACAGATACGCAGTATTTT. Protein: CASPGTSGPTDTQYF.

This chain uses TRBV7-9 with TRBJ1-1; D unresolved. The germline V gene has CDR1 SEHNR and CDR2 FQNEAQ (reference sequence). CDR3 length: 12 amino acids. V dropped 0 bases and J dropped 8 bases, with 7 bases sitting between them. CDR3 protein: CASSLAGEEAFF. CDR3 nucleotides: TGTGCCAGCAGCTTAGCAGGCGAGGAAGCTTTCTTT.

This clonotype turned up a few times. CDR3 in amino acids: CSVERLGVGETQYF. Here the CDR3 DNA reads TGCAGCGTTGAGCGGTTGGGGGTTGGGGAGACCCAGTACTTC. The V gene is TRBV29-1, the J gene TRBJ2-5; D may match TRBD1 or TRBD2 (5 bases each). The germline V gene has CDR1 SQVTM and CDR2 ANQGSEA. V was pared by 3 bases and J by 5 bases, with 16 bases between. The CDR3 loop spans 14 amino acids.

This clonotype was seen a handful of times. The rearrangement links TRBV28 to TRBJ2-3; D is possibly TRBD1 (5 bases). This CDR3 is 13 amino acids long. The germline V gene has CDR1 MDHEN and CDR2 SYDVKM. V was cut by 6 bases and J by 7 bases, with 14 bases left in between. CDR3: CASRQYQGNTQYF. CDR3 DNA sequence: TGTGCCAGCAGACAATACCAGGGTAATACGCAGTATTTT.

The rearrangement joins TRBV6-1 to TRBJ2-7; D might be TRBD1 or TRBD2, each matching 5 bases. Germline V lookup: CDR1 MNHNS, CDR2 SASEGT. The ends were cut back, 7 bases at V and 3 bases at J, with 16 bases in the middle. CDR3 size: 14 residues. For the CDR3, the DNA is TGTGCCAGCATTAGGTCGGGACGGAGCTACGAGCAGTACTTC. Protein sequence: CASIRSGRSYEQYF.

The chain is built from TRBV6-5 and TRBJ1-6, with D tentatively TRBD1 (5 bases). This CDR3 is 15 amino acids long. V was shortened by 6 bases and J by 7 bases, with 16 bases between the two germline ends. Per the germline V gene, CDR1 is MNHEY and CDR2 is SVGAGI. The CDR3 nucleotides read TGTGCCAGCAGGCCCCAGGGAACGGCGAATTCACCCCTCCACTTT. Protein product: CASRPQGTANSPLHF.

The chain uses TRBV3-1 and TRBJ2-1; TRBD2 aligns across 9 bases. J gave up 8 bases and V 10 bases, and 9 bases lay outside the gene matches. The CDR3 runs to 13 residues. Germline V lookup: CDR1 LGHDT, CDR2 YNNKEL (reference sequence). The CDR3: CATAGTSRHEQFF. In nucleotides, the CDR3 is TGTGCCACTGCCGGGACTAGCCGTCATGAGCAGTTCTTC.

This clonotype has a count of ten or more. V is TRBV6-2 or TRBV6-3 and J is TRBJ2-3; D not resolved. Between the trimmed V and J ends, which lost 5 bases and 3 bases, there was a span of 6 bases. CDR3 length: 12 amino acids. CDR1 is MNHEY, CDR2 SVGEGT, per germline. CDR3: CASSRTTDTQYF. The CDR3 bases are TGTGCCAGCAGTCGCACGACAGATACGCAGTATTTT.

At least ten counts were recorded for this clonotype. V usage is TRBV7-8 and J usage is TRBJ2-7; D possibly corresponds to TRBD2 (6 bases). The germline CDR1 and CDR2 sequences are SGHVS and FQNEAQ. The V and J ends lost 3 bases and 2 bases respectively, with 23 bases between them. This CDR3 contains 18 residues. The CDR3 bases are TGTGCCAGCAGCTTTCGGCAAGGCGGAGGGACCCTCCCCTACGAGCAGTACTTC. Residues: CASSFRQGGGTLPYEQYF.